This TCR beta chain originates from a study of early T cells in non-severe SARS-CoV-2 infection. Study overall: Sequencing was performed on bulk RNA from unsorted whole blood, leaving chains unpaired. Study conclusions and caveats: Private and CD4 specificities were missed by VDJdb matching, skewed to anti-spike CD8.

The CDR3 extends over 16 amino acids. Trimming removed 0 bases from V and 0 bases from J; junction bases left unmatched: 3. CDR1 is SGHRS, CDR2 YFSETQ, per germline. This clonotype was found once. Its target is unknown. Unique molecular identifiers were attached to individual cDNA molecules. A single record per CDR3 protein comes from TCRdb applying MiXCR to the 5' RACE reads. The sample has under 95,000 distinct CDR3 sequences, approximately 15% seen once; the top ten hold less than 7%. The specimen sequenced was whole blood. The clonotype comes from an adult who was a healthcare worker with PCR-confirmed SARS-CoV-2 infection or an uninfected control (not recorded which). This chain connects TRBV5-1 to TRBJ2-1, with TRBD2 identical over 7 bases. CDR3 protein: CASSLEGTTSYNEQFF. DNA of the CDR3: TGCGCCAGCAGCTTGGAAGGGACTACCTCCTACAATGAGCAGTTCTTC.